The rows below give T cell receptor beta chains drawn from one sample of a study of memory CD4+ T cells and cytomegalovirus serostatus. The table came from immunoSEQ multiplex PCR; TCRdb's copy has only in-frame clones and leaves some out. The sample lists about 58,000 clones, around 82% occurring once. Specimen: memory CD4+ T cells from blood. The receptors derive from an adult in good health and CMV-seronegative. Some clones in this sample may be carry-over from other donors' samples. CDR3s include the opening cysteine and the closing phenylalanine or tryptophan. Fields, in order: J gene, V gene, CDR3 protein.

J: TRBJ2-1; V: TRBV27; CDR3: CASSLGGRAQNEQFF
J: TRBJ2-1; V: TRBV5-1; CDR3: CASSLVPESDEQFF
J: TRBJ2-7; V: TRBV27; CDR3: CASSFKGREQYF
J: TRBJ2-5; V: TRBV18; CDR3: CASSLSLQETQYF
J: TRBJ2-3; V: TRBV11-2; CDR3: CASSPSGGRADTQYF
J: TRBJ2-7; V: TRBV18; CDR3: CASSPPTGAVYEQYF
J: TRBJ2-5; V: TRBV7-9; CDR3: CASSPRAQEQETQYF
J: TRBJ1-3; V: TRBV28; CDR3: CASSSEQFISGNTIYF
J: TRBJ2-7; V: TRBV5-1; CDR3: CASRPPMEGSHYEQYF
J: TRBJ1-1; V: TRBV5-4; CDR3: CASSSRDRGIMNTEAFF
J: TRBJ2-7; V: TRBV28; CDR3: CASSTQGGHEQYF
J: TRBJ2-7; V: TRBV20-1; CDR3: CSARAYEQYF
J: TRBJ1-1; V: TRBV2; CDR3: CASSAQQGYTEAFF
J: TRBJ2-5; V: TRBV5-1; CDR3: CASSPRASGYQETQYF
J: TRBJ2-2; V: TRBV5-1; CDR3: CASSLGNGELFF
J: TRBJ1-2; V: TRBV28; CDR3: CASSLPWGNGYTF
J: TRBJ2-7; V: TRBV28; CDR3: CASGRGAFSYEQYF
J: TRBJ2-1; V: TRBV27; CDR3: CASRLDRGHEQFF
J: TRBJ1-2; V: TRBV10-3; CDR3: CAISVAESYGYTF
J: TRBJ2-7; V: TRBV19; CDR3: CASSGRRAYEQYF
J: TRBJ1-3; V: TRBV6-1; CDR3: CASSGGGLAGSGNTIYF
J: TRBJ2-7; V: TRBV7-8; CDR3: CASTLTGLGAYEQYF
J: TRBJ2-3; V: TRBV28; CDR3: CASLAGGSDTQYF
J: TRBJ1-2; V: TRBV14; CDR3: CASSATWGYTF
J: TRBJ2-3; V: TRBV14; CDR3: CASSPGGSGTYTQYF
J: TRBJ1-2; V: TRBV7-3; CDR3: CASSLTGQGGYGYTF
J: TRBJ1-3; V: TRBV27; CDR3: CASYPGNTIYF